What follows is one T cell receptor beta chain and its context. Its antigen remains unidentified. The CDR3 end shows no conserved phenylalanine or tryptophan, and so a read error is likely. The DNA is omitted, as the CDR3 cannot be located on it reliably, and the CDR3 follows TCRdb's listing. An expansion of CD8+CD57+ cells by flow cytometry had been shown in patients chosen for sequencing. Patients were untreated when blood was sampled. It was genomic DNA that served as the template for profiling TCR beta VDJ and CDR3. One entry per CDR3 protein results from TCRdb running MiXCR on the reads. The table records around 250,000 distinct CDR3 sequences, 82% of them present only once. This sample was included in a study of CD8+CD57+ T cells in acquired aplastic anemia. Across the study: Sorted CD4+ and CD8+ cells yielded DNA averaging approximately 3 ug.

Germline V gene data show CDR1 as SEHNR and CDR2 as FQNEAQ (reference sequence). The CDR3 has 13 amino acids, counting both end residues. Study-wide results and caveats: Sharing between patients and controls was observed for around 27 CD8+ CDR3 sequences.

This receptor was taken from a human donor with aplastic anemia. What was sequenced was sorted CD4+, CD8+, or CD8+CD57+ T cells (not recorded which) from PBMCs. This chain links TRBV7-9 with TRBJ2-1; TRBD2 is taken as the D call from the table, unchecked against the DNA. The CDR3 protein is CASSVVRGELFFG.